One sample yielded the 30 T cell receptor beta chains listed below, sequenced in a study of PD-L1 blockade in urothelial cancer. As to time point: pretreatment peripheral blood. Produced via immunoSEQ multiplex PCR; TCRdb's table is partial and in-frame only. The table has about 130,000 clones, about 81% seen once. The source was PBMCs, collected around atezolizumab (anti-PD-L1) treatment. The receptors were sampled from a man between 50 and 59 years old with urothelial cancer.

The chain employs TRBV7-6 and TRBJ2-7; 8 nucleotides agree with TRBD1. CDR3 size: 13 residues. The trim removed 1 base at V and 6 bases at J, leaving 2 bases unmatched. The V gene's germline CDR1 is SGHVS and CDR2 FNYEAQ. In DNA form, the CDR3 reads TGTGCCAGCAGCTTAGGTCAGGGGGCCGAGCAGTACTTC. Translating gives CASSLGQGAEQYF. The variable domain in full, with the rest retrieved from reference TRBV7-6 and TRBJ2-7, is GAGVSQSPRYKVTKRGQDVALRCDPISGHVSLYWYRQALGQGPEFLTYFNYEAQQDKSGLPNDRFSAERPEGSISTLTIQRTEQRDSAMYRCASSLGQGAEQYFGPGTRLTVT.

The chain is built from TRBV5-4 and TRBJ2-2; 8 bases are a match to TRBD2. This CDR3 comprises 17 residues. Germline V CDR1 and CDR2: SGHNT, YYREEE (reference sequence). J lost 1 base, V lost 4 bases, and 9 bases had no gene match. The CDR3 sequence: CASSAKLAGQNTGELFF. The DNA of the CDR3 is TGTGCCAGCAGCGCAAAGCTAGCGGGCCAGAACACCGGGGAGCTGTTTTTT. The whole variable domain, remainder taken from reference TRBV5-4 and TRBJ2-2, is ETGVTQSPTHLIKTRGQQVTLRCSSQSGHNTVSWYQQALGQGPQFIFQYYREEENGRGNFPPRFSGLQFPNYSSELNVNALELDDSALYLCASSAKLAGQNTGELFFGEGSRLTVL.

The chain recombines TRBV28 with TRBJ2-7, with D unclear. With 3 bases removed from V and 1 base from J, the gap between germline ends came to 7 bases. This CDR3 has 13 residues. Germline CDR1 reads MDHEN; CDR2 reads SYDVKM. The CDR3 protein is CASSLGQSYEQYF. The DNA for the CDR3 is TGTGCCAGCAGTTTGGGCCAGTCCTACGAGCAGTACTTC.

The CDR3 nucleotides are TGCGCCAGCAGTCAATCGAGGTGTAATTCACCCCTCCACTTT. It encodes CASSQSRCNSPLHF. The J gene is TRBJ1-6, the V gene TRBV23-1, with no clear D. TRBV23-1 is an ORF for which the function is uncertain. The CDR3 runs 14 residues. V shed 0 bases and J shed 6 bases, with 6 bases lying between them.

This chain connects TRBV4-2 to TRBJ1-2, with D perhaps TRBD1 (6 bases). Trimming took off 5 bases at V and 4 bases at J, with 17 bases between the two ends. The CDR3 contains 15 residues. Germline assignment: CDR1 LGHNA and CDR2 YNFKEQ. CDR3 sequence (DNA): TGTGCCAGCAGCTTTGCCCAGGGGATATTCTATGGCTACACCTTC. Its protein is CASSFAQGIFYGYTF.

V usage is TRBV7-6 and J usage is TRBJ2-7, with TRBD2 matching 8 bases. With 5 bases clipped from V and 1 base from J, the junction kept 4 bases outside the gene matches. CDR1 and CDR2 from the germline V gene are SGHVS and FNYEAQ. The CDR3 spans 14 residues. The CDR3 sequence is CASSPGGGSYEQYF. The DNA for the CDR3 is TGTGCCAGCAGCCCCGGGGGGGGTTCCTACGAGCAGTACTTC.

The gene calls are TRBV28 and TRBJ2-1; 9 bases fit TRBD1. The CDR3 covers 17 residues. Per germline, CDR1 MDHEN and CDR2 SYDVKM. J gave up 8 bases and V 6 bases, and 17 bases lay outside the gene matches. CDR3 in amino acids: CASRATPGTGTFYEQFF. CDR3 DNA: TGTGCCAGCAGGGCCACCCCCGGGACAGGGACTTTCTATGAGCAGTTCTTC.

The chain has TRBV11-2 and TRBJ1-2; 7 bases match TRBD1. The ends lost 3 bases at V and 2 bases at J; junction bases unmatched: 3. CDR1 and CDR2 from the germline V gene are SGHAT and FQNNGV. The CDR3 spans 14 residues. The CDR3 region has the DNA TGTGCCAGCAGCTTGACAGGGTCCAACTATGGCTACACCTTC. Protein sequence: CASSLTGSNYGYTF.

The chain carries TRBV27 and TRBJ2-1; maybe TRBD1 (5 bases). Deletions cut 8 bases from V and 5 bases from J, with 16 bases between. Per germline, CDR1 MNHEY and CDR2 SMNVEV (reference sequence). The CDR3 runs to 14 residues. The CDR3 DNA reads TGTGCCAGCGAGCCCAGGGCCCAACACAATGAGCAGTTCTTC. Protein: CASEPRAQHNEQFF.

This chain joins TRBV19 and TRBJ2-7; D is possibly TRBD1 (5 bases). The germline gives CDR1 LNHDA, CDR2 SQIVND (reference sequence). CDR3 length: 17 amino acids. V shed 5 bases and J shed 3 bases, with 23 bases lying between them. DNA for the CDR3: TGTGCCAGTAGTCCCTGGCCCCCTTCCTCAGGGCGCTACGAGCAGTACTTC. Protein sequence: CASSPWPPSSGRYEQYF.

V usage is TRBV27 and J usage is TRBJ2-7, with D perhaps matching TRBD1 (6 bases). The CDR3 totals 13 residues. V was cut by 6 bases and J by 2 bases, with 11 bases left in between. The germline CDR1 and CDR2 sequences are MNHEY and SMNVEV (reference sequence). The CDR3 loop reads CASSGTPAYEQYF. The CDR3 DNA reads TGTGCCAGCAGCGGGACACCCGCCTACGAGCAGTACTTC.

V gene TRBV7-6 combines with J gene TRBJ2-5; D may be TRBD2 (5 bases). Trimming took 5 bases from V and 4 from J, leaving 17 bases between them. The CDR3 is 15 residues long. Looked up from germline, CDR1 is SGHVS and CDR2 is FNYEAQ. CDR3 sequence: CASSTSSGGPETQYF. CDR3 nucleotides: TGTGCCAGCAGCACGAGCTCGGGCGGGCCAGAGACCCAGTACTTC.

This clone has a handful of counts. This chain connects TRBV19 to TRBJ2-5; 7 positions match TRBD1. V gave up 5 bases and J gave up 4 bases; unmatched junction bases: 7. The CDR3 sequence is 14 residues long. CDR1 LNHDA and CDR2 SQIVND come from the germline V gene (reference sequence). The DNA of the CDR3 is TGTGCCAGTAGTGGTCAGGGGGTTGGAGAGACCCAGTACTTC. Amino acid sequence: CASSGQGVGETQYF.

The chain carries TRBV18 and TRBJ1-2; TRBD1 agrees at 7 bases. The J segment lost 4 bases and the V segment lost 6 bases, leaving 11 bases of the junction unmatched. This CDR3 contains 15 residues. Looked up from germline, CDR1 is KGHSH and CDR2 is LQKENI. The CDR3 region is CASSRLQGPGYGYTF. CDR3 DNA sequence: TGTGCCAGCTCCCGGTTACAGGGGCCAGGCTATGGCTACACCTTC.

This clone has only one observation. J is TRBJ2-1 and V is TRBV6-1; D gene uncertain. The CDR3 is made up of 13 amino acids. Germline CDR1 and CDR2: MNHNS and SASEGT. Trimming took off 6 bases at V and 7 bases at J, with 13 bases between the two ends. CDR3 sequence: CASRTTQINEQFF. The CDR3 DNA sequence: TGTGCCAGCAGAACGACACAGATAAATGAGCAGTTCTTC.

This clone has more than one count but fewer than ten. This CDR3 is CAISGEQVKIRSGYTF. CDR3 nucleotide sequence: TGTGCCATCAGTGGGGAACAGGTTAAAATCAGAAGTGGCTACACCTTC. V and J are TRBV10-3 and TRBJ1-2, with D possibly TRBD1 on 5 matching bases. The germline V and J ends were trimmed by 4 bases and 7 bases, with 22 bases remaining between them. The CDR3 totals 16 residues. Germline assignment: CDR1 ENHRY and CDR2 SYGVKD.

CDR3 coding DNA: TGTGCCAGCAGCTTACTAGCGGGGTCCTACAATGAGCAGTTCTTC. Its protein is CASSLLAGSYNEQFF. The rearrangement uses TRBV7-9 and TRBJ2-1; 9 bases agree with TRBD2. The CDR3 loop spans 15 amino acids. Unmatched junction bases numbered 0, after V lost 2 bases and J lost 1 base. Germline V gene lookup returns CDR1 SEHNR and CDR2 FQNEAQ (reference sequence).

V is TRBV5-1 and J is TRBJ1-5, with no clear D. CDR1 and CDR2 from the germline V gene are SGHRS and YFSETQ. V was cut by 3 bases and J by 7 bases, with 17 bases left in between. The CDR3 length is 15 residues. As DNA, the CDR3 is TGCGCCAGCAGCTGGAGGGCCGGGCCCGACCAGCCCCAGCATTTT. Protein product: CASSWRAGPDQPQHF.

This chain uses TRBV5-4 with TRBJ1-2; D not resolved. The V gene's germline CDR1 is SGHNT and CDR2 YYREEE (reference sequence). V gave up 4 bases and J gave up 2 bases, with 9 bases separating them. The CDR3 consists of 13 residues. CDR3 residues: CASSADMNYGYTF. The CDR3 DNA sequence: TGTGCCAGCAGCGCCGACATGAACTATGGCTACACCTTC.

The V and J genes are TRBV9 and TRBJ2-2; D is possibly TRBD1 (5 bases). The CDR3 has 14 amino acids. Trimming shortened V by 0 bases and J by 3 bases, and 6 bases separated the two germline ends. Germline CDR1 and CDR2: SGDLS and YYNGEE. The CDR3 region is CASSVGGYTGELFF. DNA of the CDR3: TGTGCCAGCAGCGTAGGGGGCTACACCGGGGAGCTGTTTTTT. The full variable domain, with the rest looked up from reference TRBV9 and TRBJ2-2, is DSGVTQTPKHLITATGQRVTLRCSPRSGDLSVYWYQQSLDQGLQFLIQYYNGEERAKGNILERFSAQQFPDLHSELNLSSLELGDSALYFCASSVGGYTGELFFGEGSRLTVL.

The genes are TRBV7-9 and TRBJ2-1; TRBD1 is a possible D gene (6 bases). The CDR3 has 17 amino acids. V was shortened by 5 bases and J by 6 bases, with 23 bases between the two germline ends. Germline assignment: CDR1 SEHNR and CDR2 FQNEAQ (reference sequence). CDR3 amino acids: CASSVPSGDPQINEQFF. The CDR3 DNA reads TGTGCCAGCAGCGTGCCCTCAGGGGACCCCCAAATCAATGAGCAGTTCTTC.

The V and J genes are TRBV6-1 and TRBJ2-5; TRBD2 aligns across 7 bases. The CDR3 length is 19 residues. CDR1 is MNHNS and CDR2 is SASEGT in the germline V gene. V was pared by 0 bases and J by 2 bases, with 15 bases of the junction left unmatched. CDR3 in amino acids: CASSEALGLGGGKQETQYF. CDR3 nucleotides: TGTGCCAGCAGTGAAGCGCTGGGGTTGGGCGGGGGAAAACAAGAGACCCAGTACTTC.

The count of this clone is one. The DNA for the CDR3 is TGTGCCAGCAGGGCGGGACAGCTATCCTACGAGCAGTACTTC. Amino acids: CASRAGQLSYEQYF. The rearrangement uses TRBV27 and TRBJ2-7; D may be TRBD1 (7 bases). Per germline, CDR1 MNHEY and CDR2 SMNVEV (reference sequence). The V end was cut by 6 bases, the J end by 1 base, with 13 bases between. The CDR3 has 14 amino acids.

The rearrangement uses TRBV5-1 and TRBJ1-1; D is uncertain. The ends were cut back, 0 bases at V and 0 bases at J, with 9 bases in the middle. Germline V gene data show CDR1 as SGHRS and CDR2 as YFSETQ. The CDR3 sequence is 15 residues long. CDR3 coding DNA: TGCGCCAGCAGCTTGGCTCCCAGGATGAACACTGAAGCTTTCTTT. Encoded protein: CASSLAPRMNTEAFF.

The CDR3 sequence: CSVKTGVTDTQYF. CDR3 bases: TGCAGCGTTAAAACAGGGGTCACAGATACGCAGTATTTT. The chain carries TRBV29-1 and TRBJ2-3, with 7 bases that match TRBD1. Germline V gives CDR1 SQVTM, CDR2 ANQGSEA. CDR3 length: 13 amino acids. After removal of 5 bases from V and 2 bases from J, the junction contained 4 bases not matched to a gene.

V usage is TRBV11-2 and J usage is TRBJ2-7; D is ambiguous. Trimming removed 5 bases from V and 2 bases from J, with 7 bases in between. CDR3 length equals 12 residues. Germline V CDR1 and CDR2: SGHAT, FQNNGV. The chain's CDR3 is CASSVSPYEQYF. DNA for the CDR3: TGTGCCAGCAGCGTAAGCCCCTACGAGCAGTACTTC.

About this clone itself: Other DNA sequences in the sample encode the same CDR3. The genes are TRBV27 and TRBJ1-1, with D perhaps matching TRBD1 (5 bases). Trimming cost V 3 bases and J 1 base, with 6 bases left between them. Looked up from germline, CDR1 is MNHEY and CDR2 is SMNVEV (reference sequence). The CDR3 is 13 amino acids. The DNA for the CDR3 is TGTGCCAGCAGTTTGGGGGGGAACACTGAAGCTTTCTTT. Encoded protein: CASSLGGNTEAFF.

The chain links TRBV4-2 to TRBJ2-2; TRBD2 aligns across 12 bases. The ends lost 2 bases at V and 5 bases at J; junction bases unmatched: 6. The germline gives CDR1 LGHNA, CDR2 YNFKEQ. This CDR3 comprises 17 residues. CDR3 sequence reads: CASSQHLAGGPTGELFF. The CDR3 DNA is TGTGCCAGCAGCCAACATCTAGCGGGAGGGCCAACCGGGGAGCTGTTTTTT.

This sequence joins TRBV28 and TRBJ1-2, with D perhaps TRBD1 (6 bases). Trimming took off 7 bases at V and 4 bases at J, with 16 bases between the two ends. Germline lookup yields CDR1 MDHEN and CDR2 SYDVKM. This CDR3 has 14 residues. The DNA for the CDR3 is TGTGCCAGCATTCCTCCCCAGGGGACCTATGGCTACACCTTC. This translates into CASIPPQGTYGYTF.

The chain recombines TRBV27 with TRBJ1-2, with 7 bases identical to TRBD1. V dropped 5 bases and J dropped 4; count of bases not matched to a gene: 4. The CDR3 contains 13 residues. Germline CDR1 is MNHEY and CDR2 is SMNVEV (reference sequence). The CDR3 region has the DNA TGTGCCAGCAGTCCGGAGGGGGCCTATGGCTACACCTTC. Protein sequence: CASSPEGAYGYTF.